The T cell receptor (beta chain) under discussion was sequenced for a study of T-cell reconstitution after alpha-beta-depleted transplantation in children. Trimming left V 6 bases short and J 1 base short, with 13 bases between. Germline lookup yields CDR1 MNHEY and CDR2 SVGAGI. CDR3 length: 15 residues. TCRbeta library preparation incorporated unique molecular identifiers. MiXCR, applied by TCRdb to the PCR reads, yields one record per CDR3 protein. This table holds approximately 490,000 distinct CDR3 sequences, around 12% found once. V and J are TRBV6-5 and TRBJ2-1; D may match TRBD1 or TRBD2 (7 bases each). The sequenced sample was PBMCs from the stem cell graft donor, obtained from the stem cell graft. This receptor was identified in a human donor who donated a stem cell graft to a child with combined immunodeficiency. CDR3 nucleotide sequence: TGTGCCAGCAGCCGACAGGGAGGGTCCTACAATGAGCAGTTCTTC. It specifies CASSRQGGSYNEQFF.